Included here is one T cell receptor (beta chain) sequence, with context. Its antigen specificity is not known. Nothing much larger sits one base from this clone, and base qualities are not available. The TCR beta CDR3 regions were amplified from RNA transcripts. A first-round RT-PCR of the TCR CDR3 used the HTBI primer set with the Qiagen OneStep RT-PCR kit. The libraries were constructed in a second round of multiplex PCR and then size-selected and purified. Paired-end sequencing of the libraries was performed with 100 bp reads on an Illumina HiSeq2000. In the original analysis: SOAPnuke was used to process the raw data, with reads discarded if the reads contained adapters or uncalled bases, had a mean Phred below 15, or lacked an exact constant-primer or identifier match. COPE v1.2.5 was used to merge the high-quality paired reads, and each unique nucleotide sequence was defined as a clonotype. Clonotypes were aligned to IMGT TRBV, TRBD and TRBJ reference segments using MiTCR v1.1. Analysis was restricted to V-J combinations with a frequency above 0.0001, which covered over 98% of repertoires. The TCS score was defined as F50 (clonal expansion) divided by E x V (chaos), with BLOSUM62-based TCRdist calculated between CDR3 peptides within each V-J. Welch's t-statistics and random forest reduced roughly 540 V-J features to 13, which were used in a naive Bayes classifier (R e1071). TCRdb reanalyzed the raw reads on its own, using fastp at Q25 for trimming and MiXCR for clone calling, and kept in-frame beta chains. Duplicate CDR3 protein sequences are folded into a single record with the most common DNA and genes. In this record, the V and J calls reflect TCRdb's handling and not the investigators' own analysis. Present in this sample are hundreds of thousands of distinct CDR3 sequences, about 16% of which were seen just once. The top ten constitute 3.8% of the sample.

From its cysteine to its phenylalanine, the CDR3 spans 15 amino acids. Only CDR3 DNA remains: 45 bases, in frame from the first base. CDR1 and CDR2 were assigned from the germline V gene (reference sequence) as DFQATT and SNEGSKA. Trimming takes 0 bases from V and 4 bases from J, and the germline ends sit 13 bases apart. Stable Graves' hyperthyroidism was defined as the absence of progression to ophthalmopathy over 18 months of follow-up. Hyperthyroidism patients were newly diagnosed, had a disease duration of under 2 months, and were aged 18 to 65 years. Any patient with an uncontrolled infection, another autoimmune disease, pregnancy or lactation was excluded. Clinical symptoms, serum thyroxine and TRAb, thyroid ultrasound, and orbital computed tomography formed the basis for the diagnoses. PBMCs were isolated from roughly 10 ml of fresh peripheral blood by Ficoll-Paque density gradient centrifugation. Total RNA was extracted using Trizol reagent, and RNA quality was assessed on an Agilent 2100 Bioanalyzer.

This sample is drawn from a study of T cells in Graves' hyperthyroidism and ophthalmopathy (dated by TCRdb to 2018 to 2020). Broadly, across the study: Peripheral blood was collected at initial diagnosis, before any treatment. To identify TCR V-J signatures that set the groups apart, the researchers used a discovery cohort of more than 95 patients, made up of under 50 with Graves' ophthalmopathy and about 55 with stable Graves' hyperthyroidism. An independent validation cohort of 18 to 20 hyperthyroidism patients and about 15 patients who later progressed to ophthalmopathy tested prospective prediction of ophthalmopathy. The 75 to 100 discovery patients were divided at random into training and test sets in a 7:3 ratio. Thyroid tissue and blood T-cell repertoires from over 5 Graves' hyperthyroidism patients were also compared in the study. After sampling, hyperthyroidism patients received methimazole starting at 30 mg daily, and ophthalmopathy patients received high-dose intravenous methylprednisolone. According to the paper, TCR Vbeta CDR3 sequencing was carried out on about 140 peripheral blood samples, which came from more than 40 ophthalmopathy, 80 or so hyperthyroidism and approximately 17 progressor patients.

Overall study outcomes, separate from this receptor: Most expanded thyroid clonotypes (frequency above 0.001) were also found in blood, which suggests that blood repertoires may mirror thyroid immune responses. Sample size was not statistically predetermined, and investigators were not blinded to group allocation. In validation, the model predicted progression to ophthalmopathy with approximately 71% sensitivity and approximately 72% specificity, a median of about six months before onset. Ophthalmopathy was separated from stable hyperthyroidism by a 13 V-J signature model, with 85% to 90% sensitivity and 81% to 82% specificity obtained in cross-validation and 80%/75% obtained in testing.

The chain links TRBV20-1 with TRBJ2-1; the D region possibly corresponds to TRBD1 (6 bases align). Sequencing was performed on blood. The receptor was derived from a woman aged 30 to 39 with Graves' hyperthyroidism. Here is the DNA: TGCAGTGCTAGAGATTGGGGGCAGGGTTACAATGAGCAGTTCTTC. This encodes CSARDWGQGYNEQFF.